Below, 9 T cell receptor beta chains from the same sample are listed, as sequenced in a study of cytomegalovirus exposure and HLA in healthy donors. The PCR contained 60 Vbeta and 13 Jbeta primers. TCRdb's copy holds only in-frame clones and misses some; the assay was immunoSEQ multiplex PCR. The repertoire includes approximately 260,000 clones, approximately 85% of them detected once, and roughly 2% sits in the top ten. The material sequenced was PBMCs. The receptors were sampled from a woman aged 40 to 55 in good health and CMV-seropositive.

The CDR3 loop reads CASSPRLTGGNTGELFF. Here the CDR3 DNA reads TGTGCCAGCTCACCACGGCTGACAGGGGGGAACACCGGGGAGCTGTTTTTT. The chain couples TRBV18 to TRBJ2-2, with 9 bases identical to TRBD1. V was clipped by 1 base and J by 1 base; unmatched bases: 4. CDR3 length: 17 residues. Germline CDR1 KGHSH, CDR2 LQKENI.

This clone was detected only once. V and J are TRBV5-1 and TRBJ1-1; TRBD1 matches 7 bases. Per germline, CDR1 SGHRS and CDR2 YFSETQ. The J segment lost 3 bases and the V segment lost 5 bases, leaving 7 bases of the junction unmatched. The CDR3 spans 14 residues. CDR3 sequence: CASRDRPGDTEAFF. DNA for the CDR3: TGCGCCAGCAGGGACAGGCCCGGGGACACTGAAGCTTTCTTT.

The gene calls are TRBV5-3 and TRBJ2-7; D is perhaps TRBD2 (6 bases). TRBV5-3 is filed as an ORF, its function uncertain. The length of the CDR3 is 15 residues. Trimming cost V 0 bases and J 6 bases, with 16 bases left between them. CDR3: CARSLASGGDGEQYF. The DNA for the CDR3 is TGTGCCAGAAGCTTGGCCTCGGGCGGGGACGGCGAGCAGTACTTC.

V and J are TRBV5-3 and TRBJ1-1; TRBD1 matches 8 bases. TRBV5-3 is placed among ORFs of uncertain function. V dropped 1 base and J dropped 2; count of bases not matched to a gene: 4. This CDR3 has 15 residues. CDR3 loop: CARSLSGQGNTEAFF. For the CDR3, the DNA is TGTGCCAGAAGCTTGAGCGGACAGGGAAACACTGAAGCTTTCTTT.

The V gene is TRBV5-4, the J gene TRBJ1-1; D gene ambiguous. Germline loops: CDR1 SGHNT, CDR2 YYREEE (reference sequence). CDR3 size: 13 residues. Trimming pared 3 bases from V and 1 base from J, leaving 7 bases between. The CDR3 nucleotides read TGTGCCAGCAGCTATTCTCGGAACACTGAAGCTTTCTTT. Translating gives CASSYSRNTEAFF.

This clone turned up a few times. The CDR3 coding sequence is TGTGCCAGCAGTTACTCGACAGGGGTGTCGTACACTGAAGCTTTCTTT. Protein sequence: CASSYSTGVSYTEAFF. This rearrangement joins TRBV6-5 to TRBJ1-1, with 8 bases aligning to TRBD1. Germline V gene sequence: CDR1 MNHEY, CDR2 SVGAGI. Trimming removed 0 bases from V and 3 bases from J; junction bases left unmatched: 6. This CDR3 region has 16 residues.

V usage is TRBV11-3 and J usage is TRBJ2-1; D perhaps matches TRBD1 (6 bases). The CDR3 totals 17 residues. Germline CDR1 SGHNT, CDR2 YENEEA. V dropped 1 base and J dropped 2 bases, with 15 bases sitting between them. This CDR3 is CASSLAQGFGTYNEQFF. CDR3 nucleotide sequence: TGTGCCAGCAGCTTAGCACAGGGATTTGGGACCTACAATGAGCAGTTCTTC.

This clone has more than one count but fewer than ten. The genes are TRBV4-3 and TRBJ1-5; D is uncertain. The V gene's germline CDR1 is LGHNA and CDR2 YSLEER. Trimming shortened V by 0 bases and J by 4 bases, and 13 bases separated the two germline ends. The CDR3 extends over 16 amino acids. CDR3 sequence reads: CASSQDFRSWNQPQHF. The CDR3 DNA sequence: TGCGCCAGCAGCCAAGATTTTCGGTCTTGGAATCAGCCCCAGCATTTT.

This clone was observed a single time. The rearrangement links TRBV19 to TRBJ1-5, with unresolved D. Trimming pared 3 bases from V and 8 bases from J, leaving 11 bases between. The germline V gene has CDR1 LNHDA and CDR2 SQIVND (reference sequence). The CDR3 is made up of 13 amino acids. The CDR3 here is CASSITGSEPQHF. CDR3 in DNA: TGTGCCAGTAGTATCACGGGGTCTGAGCCCCAGCATTTT.